These T cell receptor beta chains were read from a single sample in a study of cytomegalovirus exposure and HLA in healthy donors. The repertoire was sequenced with immunoSEQ multiplex PCR; TCRdb's copy has only in-frame clones and lacks some. The sample lists 65,000 to 85,000 clones, nearly 80% occurring once. The sequencing input was PBMCs. These receptors all come from a woman aged 40-49 years in good health and CMV-seropositive. Each CDR3 is given without its conserved first and last residue. Not every row has a clone size; where given, it reads once, few, many or a size class.

size: .
V: TRBV4-2
J: TRBJ2-5
CDR3: ASSQGSTSGGGAETQY

size: .
V: TRBV7-2
J: TRBJ1-5
CDR3: ASSPVGTGYQPQH

size: .
V: TRBV5-1
J: TRBJ1-1
CDR3: ASSFYGGNTEAF

size: .
V: TRBV6-5
J: TRBJ2-5
CDR3: ASRDSGGAMETQY

size: .
V: TRBV29-1
J: TRBJ1-2
CDR3: SVEDHRQASYGYT

size: .
V: TRBV11-2
J: TRBJ1-2
CDR3: ASSSDPGGAYYGYT

size: .
V: TRBV27
J: TRBJ1-1
CDR3: ASSLRGLKTEAF

size: .
V: TRBV9
J: TRBJ2-5
CDR3: ASSVGLAGGQGETQY

size: .
V: TRBV5-6
J: TRBJ1-1
CDR3: ASSLVGAGTEAF

size: .
V: TRBV18
J: TRBJ2-7
CDR3: ASSPGGGEEQY

size: .
V: TRBV27
J: TRBJ1-6
CDR3: ASREANSPLH

size: few
V: TRBV4-3
J: TRBJ2-1
CDR3: ASSLDRHNEQF

size: .
V: TRBV5-1
J: TRBJ2-5
CDR3: ASSLGDRGTRETQY

size: .
V: TRBV6-1
J: TRBJ1-5
CDR3: ASSERRTGVQPQH

size: .
V: TRBV6-5
J: TRBJ1-2
CDR3: ASSYSSSNYGYT

size: few
V: TRBV10-3
J: TRBJ1-1
CDR3: AISRGGHMNTEAF

size: .
V: TRBV6-5
J: TRBJ2-1
CDR3: ASSYSGTYNEQF

size: .
V: TRBV5-6
J: TRBJ1-1
CDR3: ASSWDMNTEAF

size: few
V: TRBV7-2
J: TRBJ1-1
CDR3: ASSRVTGFTEAF

size: .
V: TRBV6-5
J: TRBJ2-7
CDR3: ASSRRLVHEQY

size: once
V: TRBV30
J: TRBJ2-1
CDR3: AWSVELRSEQF

size: once
V: TRBV7-2
J: TRBJ2-7
CDR3: ASSRGLMTYEQY

size: few
V: TRBV6-1
J: TRBJ1-5
CDR3: ASRVTEYSNQPQH

size: .
V: TRBV13
J: TRBJ1-6
CDR3: ASSLRPSSYNSPLH

size: .
V: TRBV6-6
J: TRBJ1-5
CDR3: ASSPYSNQPQH

size: .
V: TRBV2
J: TRBJ1-5
CDR3: ASNADSPNQPQH

size: .
V: TRBV5-4
J: TRBJ2-1
CDR3: ASTLEGGAYNEQF

size: few
V: TRBV4-3
J: TRBJ2-2
CDR3: ASSQGRGPGELF

size: few
V: TRBV4-1
J: TRBJ2-7
CDR3: ASSQVQGPYEQY

size: .
V: TRBV7-2
J: TRBJ2-5
CDR3: ASSEDSSWETQY

size: .
V: TRBV4-3
J: TRBJ1-2
CDR3: ASSQDLQTHGYT

size: few
V: TRBV7-2
J: TRBJ1-5
CDR3: ASSAGGSSNQPQH

size: .
V: TRBV10-3
J: TRBJ2-7
CDR3: AISGTSGGAYEQY

size: .
V: TRBV6-1
J: TRBJ2-7
CDR3: ASSEGQGISVREQY

size: .
V: TRBV19
J: TRBJ1-2
CDR3: ASSAERRVPNYGYT

size: .
V: TRBV7-3
J: TRBJ2-4
CDR3: ASSLTGLKNIQY

size: .
V: TRBV28
J: TRBJ1-4
CDR3: ASSLPGTTNEKLF

size: .
V: TRBV11-2
J: TRBJ2-1
CDR3: ATGGAGQISNEQF

size: .
V: TRBV7-9
J: TRBJ1-5
CDR3: ASREGMGQPQH

size: .
V: TRBV6-1
J: TRBJ1-2
CDR3: ASSGRQGAEYGYT

size: .
V: TRBV7-8
J: TRBJ2-7
CDR3: ASSRGGQGDAEQY

size: .
V: TRBV30
J: TRBJ2-5
CDR3: AYTTGVGETQY

size: .
V: TRBV11-2
J: TRBJ2-2
CDR3: ASIQGPNTGELF

size: few
V: TRBV9
J: TRBJ1-2
CDR3: ASSPGTGNLYGYT

size: .
V: TRBV6-6
J: TRBJ1-6
CDR3: ASSYSRTGGNSPLH

size: .
V: TRBV6-4
J: TRBJ1-2
CDR3: ASSRGTGPVSYGYT

size: .
V: TRBV7-3
J: TRBJ2-3
CDR3: ASSPLAGGNTDTQY

size: .
V: TRBV5-1
J: TRBJ2-7
CDR3: ASSLGQATYEQY

size: .
V: TRBV5-4
J: .
CDR3: ASSIGLAGAYEQY

size: .
V: TRBV10-3
J: TRBJ1-3
CDR3: AISASRGSGNTIY

size: .
V: TRBV7-2
J: TRBJ2-1
CDR3: ASSTGTLNEQF

size: .
V: TRBV7-2
J: TRBJ1-5
CDR3: ASSPVADSNQPQH